What follows are 27 T cell receptor beta chains derived from one specimen sequenced in a study of blood T cell repertoires in COVID-19. Profiling relied on immunoSEQ multiplex PCR, and the TCRdb table lists in-frame clones only, not all of them. The data hold about 210,000 clones, with more than 75% observed a single time. The source material was PBMCs or T cells enriched from blood (not recorded which). Receptors originate from a man aged 30 to 45 with acute COVID-19.

This chain links TRBV7-6 with TRBJ2-5; perhaps TRBD2 as D (7 bases). V was shortened by 3 bases and J by 3 bases, with 14 bases between the two germline ends. Germline CDR1 SGHVS, CDR2 FNYEAQ. CDR3 length: 15 amino acids. Written as DNA, the CDR3 is TGTGCCAGCAGCTTCGGAGGGGGGGCAAAAGAGACCCAGTACTTC. It codes for CASSFGGGAKETQYF.

This chain uses TRBV6-5 with TRBJ1-1; D possibly corresponds to TRBD1 (5 bases). The germline gives CDR1 MNHEY, CDR2 SVGAGI. This CDR3 spans 14 amino acids. With 7 bases removed from V and 0 bases from J, the gap between germline ends came to 12 bases. The CDR3 DNA follows: TGTGCCAGCACCCCATGGGGGGTGAACACTGAAGCTTTCTTT. Encoded protein: CASTPWGVNTEAFF.

This clone has a handful of counts. This chain uses TRBV5-1 with TRBJ2-1; TRBD1 might be the D (6 bases). CDR3 size: 13 residues. Germline loops: CDR1 SGHRS, CDR2 YFSETQ. The ends were cut back, 4 bases at V and 4 bases at J, with 9 bases in the middle. CDR3 loop: CASSLRGYNEQFF. In DNA, the CDR3 is TGCGCCAGCAGCCTCAGGGGTTACAATGAGCAGTTCTTC.

The chain combines TRBV2 with TRBJ1-1; no clear D gene. Germline lookup yields CDR1 SNHLY and CDR2 FYNNEI. V lost 3 bases, J lost 11 bases, and 13 bases lay in between. The CDR3 covers 12 residues. Written as DNA, the CDR3 is TGTGCCAGCAGTGACTCGAGGCCCTGGGCTTTCTTT. Protein: CASSDSRPWAFF.

V gene TRBV27 combines with J gene TRBJ1-4; 7 bases map to TRBD1. The CDR3 extends over 16 amino acids. V trimming: 2 bases; J trimming: 5 bases; junction bases outside the gene matches: 8. Germline CDR1 is MNHEY and CDR2 is SMNVEV (reference sequence). CDR3 sequence: CASSLISGGGNEKLFF. The DNA for the CDR3 is TGTGCCAGCAGTTTAATTTCTGGAGGGGGCAATGAAAAACTGTTTTTT.

This clone was counted a single time. The J gene is TRBJ1-4, the V gene TRBV7-6; a weak D match, TRBD1 (5 bases). This CDR3 contains 13 residues. Germline V CDR1 and CDR2: SGHVS, FNYEAQ. The V and J ends lost 1 base and 10 bases respectively, with 10 bases between them. The CDR3 spells CASSLGQKGKLFF. The CDR3, as DNA: TGTGCCAGCAGCTTAGGACAGAAGGGAAAACTGTTTTTT.

J is TRBJ1-1 and V is TRBV7-3; 9 bases line up with TRBD1. The CDR3 is 15 residues long. The ends lost 5 bases at V and 4 bases at J; junction bases unmatched: 8. Germline assignment: CDR1 SGHTA and CDR2 FQGTGA. CDR3 region: CASSIGPGQGTEAFF. CDR3 coding DNA: TGTGCCAGCAGCATCGGCCCGGGACAGGGCACTGAAGCTTTCTTT.

The rearrangement uses TRBV2 and TRBJ1-6; no definite D call. The CDR3 runs 15 residues. Germline V gives CDR1 SNHLY, CDR2 FYNNEI. Trimming took off 4 bases at V and 3 bases at J, with 10 bases between the two ends. CDR3 bases: TGTGCCAGCAGTGGGGGAGGGATCTATAATTCACCCCTCCACTTT. Its translation: CASSGGGIYNSPLHF.

This clone was found once. V is TRBV5-1 and J is TRBJ1-3, with D possibly TRBD1 on 6 matching bases. Germline CDR1 and CDR2: SGHRS and YFSETQ. The germline V and J ends were trimmed by 4 bases and 1 base, with 9 bases remaining between them. The CDR3 totals 14 residues. The DNA of the CDR3 is TGCGCCAGCAGCACTGGACAGTCTGGAAACACCATATATTTT. Translating gives CASSTGQSGNTIYF.

The chain employs TRBV9 and TRBJ2-7; no firm D call. V lost 0 bases and J 3 bases, leaving 10 bases between the germline ends. CDR1 SGDLS and CDR2 YYNGEE come from the germline V gene. This CDR3 region has 14 residues. The CDR3 nucleotides read TGTGCCAGCAGCGTAGATGACAACGACTACGAGCAGTACTTC. Translating gives CASSVDDNDYEQYF.

This chain links TRBV10-3 with TRBJ1-1; TRBD1 might be the D (6 bases). Germline V gene sequence: CDR1 ENHRY, CDR2 SYGVKD. CDR3 size: 14 residues. The V gene lost 3 bases and the J gene lost 1 base, with 9 bases spanning the gap. The CDR3 sequence: CAISEGRGNTEAFF. In DNA, the CDR3 is TGTGCCATCAGTGAAGGCAGGGGGAACACTGAAGCTTTCTTT.

V gene TRBV18 combines with J gene TRBJ1-1, with 9 bases aligning to TRBD1. The germline V gene has CDR1 KGHSH and CDR2 LQKENI. The J segment lost 4 bases and the V segment lost 2 bases, leaving 8 bases of the junction unmatched. CDR3 length: 16 amino acids. DNA for the CDR3: TGTGCCAGCTCACCAATCGGACAGGGGAGAGGCACTGAAGCTTTCTTT. Translating it yields CASSPIGQGRGTEAFF.

The V call is TRBV24-1, the J call TRBJ2-7; 12 bases agree with TRBD2. This CDR3 is 17 amino acids long. CDR1 is KGHDR and CDR2 is SFDVKD in the germline V gene. V shed 4 bases and J 2 bases; nucleotides not matched to a gene: 8. The CDR3 here is CATSDRLTSGGTYEQYF. The CDR3 coding sequence is TGTGCCACCAGTGACCGTCTTACTAGCGGGGGGACCTACGAGCAGTACTTC.

This chain connects TRBV5-1 to TRBJ2-7; D is perhaps TRBD2 (6 bases). CDR3 length: 14 amino acids. V lost 4 bases to trimming and J lost 2 bases, with 13 bases between them. The germline V gene encodes CDR1 SGHRS and CDR2 YFSETQ. The CDR3 DNA is TGCGCCAGCAGCCCCTTGGCGGGGACCTACGAGCAGTACTTC. Translated: CASSPLAGTYEQYF.

J is TRBJ1-4 and V is TRBV30, with D perhaps matching TRBD1 (6 bases). This CDR3 has 12 residues. Germline V gene data show CDR1 as GTSNPN and CDR2 as SVGIG (reference sequence). Trimming took 3 bases from V and 7 from J, leaving 9 bases between them. CDR3 bases: TGTGCCTGGAGAGGGGGGGGTGAAAAACTGTTTTTT. Amino acid sequence: CAWRGGGEKLFF.

A few counts support this clone. This chain connects TRBV27 to TRBJ2-2; 8 nucleotides agree with TRBD2. The length of the CDR3 is 16 residues. Germline CDR1 reads MNHEY; CDR2 reads SMNVEV (reference sequence). V lost 3 bases to trimming and J lost 4 bases; unmatched junction nucleotides: 7. The CDR3 sequence: CASSFRVAGITGELFF. In nucleotides, the CDR3 is TGTGCCAGCAGTTTCAGGGTAGCGGGGATCACCGGGGAGCTGTTTTTT.

J is TRBJ2-3 and V is TRBV10-1; weak D call: TRBD2 (5 bases). The CDR3 totals 14 residues. Germline V gives CDR1 WNHNN, CDR2 SYGVQD (reference sequence). V shed 0 bases and J shed 4 bases, with 8 bases lying between them. The chain's CDR3 is CASSESTRSDTQYF. The CDR3 DNA is TGCGCCAGCAGTGAGTCAACTAGATCAGATACGCAGTATTTT.

This chain links TRBV6-5 with TRBJ2-2; possible D gene TRBD1, 6 bases. V was cut by 2 bases and J by 2 bases, with 9 bases left in between. This CDR3 spans 15 amino acids. CDR1 is MNHEY and CDR2 is SVGAGI in the germline V gene. The CDR3 protein is CASSYTTGNTGELFF. For the CDR3, the DNA is TGTGCCAGCAGTTACACGACAGGAAACACCGGGGAGCTGTTTTTT.

The CDR3 coding sequence is TGTGCCAGCCGTCGGCGAGCGGGGGGGCAGGCGGATACGCAGTATTTT. Amino acids: CASRRRAGGQADTQYF. The chain combines TRBV27 with TRBJ2-3; 10 bases align to TRBD2. This CDR3 is built from 16 residues. Germline CDR1 reads MNHEY; CDR2 reads SMNVEV (reference sequence). The V and J ends lost 8 bases and 6 bases, in that order; junction bases with no gene match: 14.

The table lists this clone with a count of one. CDR3: CASSRSVLAGGQAADTQYF. The CDR3 nucleotides are TGTGCCAGCAGCCGTTCGGTACTAGCGGGGGGGCAAGCCGCAGATACGCAGTATTTT. The gene calls are TRBV7-2 and TRBJ2-3; TRBD2 matches 13 bases. The CDR3 has 19 amino acids. Germline V gene data show CDR1 as SGHTA and CDR2 as FQGNSA. V was pared by 5 bases and J by 4 bases, with 15 bases of the junction left unmatched.

The chain has TRBV3-1 (or the pseudogene TRBV3-2) and TRBJ1-1; D unclear. CDR1 is LGHDT, CDR2 YNNKEL, per germline (reference sequence). The CDR3 is 14 residues long. V was trimmed by 0 bases and J by 1 base, leaving 6 bases between them. The CDR3 DNA is TGTGCCAGCAGCCAAGATTTAGCGAACACTGAAGCTTTCTTT. Translating gives CASSQDLANTEAFF.

This chain connects TRBV6-4 to TRBJ1-2; tentative D call: TRBD1 (5 bases). Germline V lookup: CDR1 MRHNA, CDR2 SNTAGT. The CDR3 has 15 residues. The V end was cut by 6 bases, the J end by 1 base, with 15 bases between. CDR3 amino acids: CASRTVRTINYGYTF. The CDR3 DNA follows: TGTGCCAGCAGGACAGTCCGAACCATTAACTATGGCTACACCTTC.

The rearrangement links TRBV11-2 to TRBJ1-4; tentatively, D is TRBD1 (5 bases). The CDR3 totals 16 residues. V was cut by 1 base and J by 4 bases, with 13 bases left in between. CDR1 and CDR2 (germline): SGHAT, FQNNGV. This chain's CDR3 is CASSLGRRAINEKLFF. For the CDR3, the DNA is TGTGCCAGCAGCTTAGGGCGCAGGGCTATTAATGAAAAACTGTTTTTT.

The chain has TRBV7-3 and TRBJ2-5, with 7 bases that match TRBD1. This CDR3 has 15 residues. Germline V gives CDR1 SGHTA, CDR2 FQGTGA. Trimming at V came to 3 bases and at J to 4 bases, leaving 8 bases not matched to a gene. The CDR3 DNA reads as TGTGCCAGCAGCTTCCTAGGGGGCGAGGGAGAGACCCAGTACTTC. Translation gives CASSFLGGEGETQYF.

The chain employs TRBV28 and TRBJ1-2; D is unclear. V was cut by 2 bases and J by 7 bases, with 11 bases left in between. There are 13 residues in the CDR3. Germline V gene lookup returns CDR1 MDHEN and CDR2 SYDVKM. CDR3 sequence reads: CASSLTLGVGYTF. The CDR3 coding sequence is TGTGCCAGCAGTTTAACGCTCGGGGTTGGCTACACCTTC.

A remark on this clone: One end of the junction varies from germline; a read error may be responsible. The chain combines TRBV27 with TRBJ2-7; TRBD1 agrees at 8 bases. Germline V CDR1 and CDR2: MNHEY, SMNVEV (reference sequence). The length of the CDR3 is 14 residues. The CDR3 DNA follows: TGTGCCACCAGTGGACGGACAGGGTTGTACGAGCAGTACTTC. This translates into CATSGRTGLYEQYF.

This clone has only one observation. The V gene is TRBV10-1, the J gene TRBJ2-3; 10 bases fit TRBD2. The CDR3 contains 14 residues. The germline V gene has CDR1 WNHNN and CDR2 SYGVQD (reference sequence). Trimming removed 9 bases from V and 1 base from J; junction bases left unmatched: 4. CDR3 amino acids: CASSLAGGTDTQYF. CDR3 bases: TGCGCCAGTAGCCTAGCGGGGGGCACAGATACGCAGTATTTT.